The 20 T cell receptor beta chains given below trace back to one sample, sequenced in a study of chronic HIV infection and antiretroviral therapy. TCRdb recomputed calls from the 5' RACE reads with MiXCR, one row per CDR3 protein. The table shows 40,000 or so distinct CDR3 sequences, with roughly 8.2% occurring only once. Sequenced sample: peripheral blood. These receptors originate from an adult who had HIV and had not received antiretroviral therapy, or was an uninfected healthy control (not recorded which).

This clonotype was seen a few times. The chain recombines TRBV27 with TRBJ1-1, with 10 bases aligning to TRBD1. After removal of 5 bases from V and 6 bases from J, the junction contained 21 bases not matched to a gene. In germline, CDR1 is MNHEY, CDR2 SMNVEV (reference sequence). This CDR3 comprises 19 residues. The CDR3 nucleotides are TGTGCCAGCAGTATCTACTATAATTGGGACAGGGGAATAAGGGCTGAAGCTTTCTTT. The encoded protein is CASSIYYNWDRGIRAEAFF.

This clonotype has only a few counts. The junction differs from germline at one of its ends, possibly a read error. The chain is built from TRBV29-1 and TRBJ1-1; D perhaps matches TRBD1 (5 bases). The CDR3 is 10 residues long. Germline CDR1 reads SQVTM; CDR2 reads ANQGSEA. CDR3 region: CSVDSWDLIF. The CDR3 nucleotides are TGCAGCGTTGATTCCTGGGACCTAATTTTT.

This clonotype was seen more than once but under ten times. This chain connects TRBV29-1 to TRBJ1-2; no clear D. This CDR3 is built from 18 residues. Germline V gives CDR1 SQVTM, CDR2 ANQGSEA. V lost 4 bases to trimming and J lost 5 bases, with 29 bases between them. DNA of the CDR3: TGCAGCGTTGTAGGATCTGTCCCAAACCCAACGACCGCTTATGGCTACACCTTC. Its protein is CSVVGSVPNPTTAYGYTF.

A few counts support this clonotype. The rearrangement links TRBV29-1 to TRBJ2-1, with D possibly TRBD2 on 5 matching bases. CDR3 size: 15 residues. Trimming left V 7 bases short and J 3 bases short, with 19 bases between. CDR1 is SQVTM, CDR2 ANQGSEA, per germline. The CDR3 sequence: CSARLGFSDYNEQFF. CDR3 sequence (DNA): TGCAGCGCTAGACTCGGTTTTAGCGACTACAATGAGCAGTTCTTC.

The chain carries TRBV29-1 and TRBJ2-5; D is perhaps TRBD1 or TRBD2 (6 bases each). Germline loops: CDR1 SQVTM, CDR2 ANQGSEA. CDR3 length equals 14 residues. With 2 bases removed from V and 4 bases from J, the gap between germline ends came to 14 bases. The CDR3 DNA is TGCAGCGTTGAACCGACAGGAGGGGCAGAGACCCAGTACTTC. It translates to CSVEPTGGAETQYF.

Turning to this clonotype: Given a much more abundant clone one base away, this may be a read error. This rearrangement joins TRBV24-1 to TRBJ1-1, with D hard to call. Germline CDR1 reads KGHDR; CDR2 reads SFDVKD. The CDR3 is made up of 14 amino acids. This CDR3 is CATSERRMNTETFF. CDR3 sequence (DNA): TGTGCCACCAGTGAACGGAGGATGAACACTGAAACTTTCTTT.

This clonotype was picked up many times. The rearrangement uses TRBV3-1 and TRBJ1-1; no reliable D call. Germline V gene data show CDR1 as LGHDT and CDR2 as YNNKEL (reference sequence). The CDR3 has 14 residues. V lost 4 bases, J lost 0 bases, and 9 bases lay in between. The CDR3 reads CASSPGDMNTEAFF. For the CDR3, the DNA is TGTGCCAGCAGCCCCGGTGACATGAACACTGAAGCTTTCTTT.

In this sample, this clonotype turned up many times. The chain is built from TRBV10-3 and TRBJ1-1; 8 positions match TRBD1. CDR3 length: 13 residues. Trimming cost V 2 bases and J 6 bases; bases outside gene matches: 2. Germline values: CDR1 ENHRY, CDR2 SYGVKD. The CDR3 region has the DNA TGTGCCATCAGTGAGCCGGACAGGGCTGAAGCTTTCTTT. This encodes CAISEPDRAEAFF.

This clonotype was seen more than once but under ten times. The chain has TRBV29-1 and TRBJ2-2, with 8 bases lining up with TRBD1. This CDR3 spans 15 amino acids. Germline CDR1 SQVTM, CDR2 ANQGSEA. V dropped 3 bases and J dropped 5; count of bases not matched to a gene: 8. The chain's CDR3 is CSVESETGVTGELFF. Here the CDR3 DNA reads TGCAGCGTTGAGTCCGAGACAGGGGTTACCGGGGAGCTGTTTTTT.

About this clonotype: This sequence may be a read error, since a much larger clone differs from it by one base. The genes are TRBV29-1 and TRBJ1-1; no clear D gene. The CDR3 sequence is 11 residues long. Germline values: CDR1 SQVTM, CDR2 ANQGSEA. This chain's CDR3 is CSGNLGTETFF. CDR3 in DNA: TGCAGCGGCAATCTCGGCACTGAAACTTTCTTT.

As for this clonotype: The junction shows a germline mismatch at one end, possibly a read error. The gene calls are TRBV24-1 and TRBJ1-1; no firm D call. Germline V gene sequence: CDR1 KGHDR, CDR2 SFDVKD. The CDR3 is made up of 13 amino acids. The CDR3 nucleotides read TGTGCCACCAGTGATCGGGCGAGCACTGAAACTTTCTTT. This sequence encodes CATSDRASTETFF.

This clonotype was observed at least ten times. This likely comes from a read error, as the CDR3 has no conserved phenylalanine or tryptophan at its end. Because the CDR3's place on the DNA is in doubt, the DNA is left out and the CDR3 is given as listed by TCRdb. CDR3 in amino acids: CTSRWDRDAPPA. This chain joins TRBV1 and TRBJ2-7; the D call TRBD1 from the table was never checked on the DNA. TRBV1 is listed as a pseudogene. Both ends counted, the CDR3 spans 12 residues.

This clonotype turned up a few times. The chain has TRBV28 and TRBJ2-7; 9 bases fit TRBD1. Germline values: CDR1 MDHEN, CDR2 SYDVKM. The CDR3 is made up of 14 amino acids. The trim removed 9 bases at V and 4 bases at J, leaving 10 bases unmatched. CDR3 nucleotide sequence: TGTGCCAGTACCCCCGGGACAGGGTATTACGAGCAGTACTTC. Translation: CASTPGTGYYEQYF.

This clonotype was found a few times. The J gene is TRBJ2-1, the V gene TRBV28; the match to TRBD2 covers 8 bases. V shed 4 bases, J shed 6 bases, and the junction held 5 bases outside the gene matches. CDR3 length equals 14 residues. Germline V gives CDR1 MDHEN, CDR2 SYDVKM. Here the CDR3 DNA reads TGTGCCAGCAGTTCGCGACTAGCGTCCAATGAGCAGTTCTTC. As protein: CASSSRLASNEQFF.

This clonotype was seen at least ten times. The J gene is TRBJ2-7, the V gene TRBV20-1; 10 positions match TRBD2. The CDR3 runs to 16 residues. With 0 bases clipped from V and 6 bases from J, the junction kept 11 bases outside the gene matches. Per germline, CDR1 DFQATT and CDR2 SNEGSKA (reference sequence). Here the CDR3 reads CSARDPLAGDLREQYF. CDR3 nucleotides: TGCAGTGCTAGAGATCCGCTAGCGGGAGATTTACGCGAGCAGTACTTC.

This clonotype was seen ten or more times. The chain has TRBV7-9 and TRBJ2-7, with 11 nucleotides matching TRBD1. Losses at the gene ends were 3 bases for V and 3 bases for J; bases not matched to a gene: 4. The CDR3 is made up of 15 amino acids. Germline CDR1 is SEHNR and CDR2 is FQNEAQ (reference sequence). The CDR3 nucleotides read TGTGCCAGCAGCTTCGGACAGGGGGCGGGCTACGAGCAGTACTTC. Amino acids: CASSFGQGAGYEQYF.

V gene TRBV18 combines with J gene TRBJ1-1; a weak D match, TRBD1 (5 bases). This CDR3 is 14 amino acids long. Per the germline V gene, CDR1 is KGHSH and CDR2 is LQKENI. Trimming cost V 1 base and J 4 bases, with 10 bases left between them. The CDR3: CASSPQRDGTEAFF. The CDR3 DNA is TGTGCCAGCTCACCACAAAGGGACGGCACTGAAGCTTTCTTT.

This clonotype was seen more than once but under ten times. The J gene is TRBJ2-3, the V gene TRBV7-9, with a tentative D call TRBD2 (5 bases). CDR1 and CDR2 (germline): SEHNR, FQNEAQ (reference sequence). The CDR3 has 14 amino acids. V gave up 4 bases and J gave up 2 bases, with 10 bases separating them. CDR3 region: CASSSDSITDTQYF. CDR3 nucleotides: TGTGCCAGCAGCTCGGACTCAATCACAGATACGCAGTATTTT. The variable domain in full, completed from reference TRBV7-9 and TRBJ2-3, reads DTGVSQNPRHKITKRGQNVTFRCDPISEHNRLYWYRQTLGQGPEFLTYFQNEAQLEKSRLLSDRFSAERPKGSFSTLEIQRTEQGDSAMYLCASSSDSITDTQYFGPGTRLTVL.

The table lists this clonotype with many counts. The genes are TRBV6-2 or TRBV6-3 and TRBJ2-4; perhaps D is TRBD1 or TRBD2 (5 bases each). Germline V gene sequence: CDR1 MNHEY, CDR2 SVGEGT. The CDR3 sequence is 14 residues long. Trimming pared 5 bases from V and 10 bases from J, leaving 18 bases between. CDR3 bases: TGTGCCAGCAGTCCTATCCGACAGCGGCTTATTCAGTACTTC. It specifies CASSPIRQRLIQYF.

This clonotype was observed a handful of times. The chain employs TRBV6-1 and TRBJ2-5; 7 bases map to TRBD1. With V trimmed by 5 bases and J by 4 bases, 10 bases remained unmatched. CDR1 is MNHNS and CDR2 is SASEGT in the germline V gene. The CDR3 is made up of 15 amino acids. The chain's CDR3 is CASSLRDRWGETQYF. CDR3 DNA sequence: TGTGCCAGCAGTCTCAGGGACAGATGGGGAGAGACCCAGTACTTC.